The 5 T cell receptor beta chains below come from one sample, sequenced in a study of T cell responses to AZD1222 COVID-19 vaccine. Only in-frame clones appear in the TCRdb table, and some are missing; sequencing was by immunoSEQ multiplex PCR. The sample gives 95,000 to 100,000 clones, approximately 90% of which show up once; roughly 1.4% is in the top ten. The source material was peripheral blood, sampled on day 0 of AZD1222 vaccination. The receptors stem from an adult in good health.

This clone appeared once. This chain uses TRBV19 with TRBJ1-2, with a tentative D call TRBD1 (5 bases). There are 15 residues in the CDR3. Germline values: CDR1 LNHDA, CDR2 SQIVND (reference sequence). Trimming left V 4 bases short and J 2 bases short, with 14 bases between. DNA for the CDR3: TGTGCCAGTAGTAGGTGGGACGGGGAAAACTATGGCTACACCTTC. Amino acid sequence: CASSRWDGENYGYTF.

The gene calls are TRBV11-3 and TRBJ2-3; the match to TRBD2 covers 9 bases. Germline CDR1 and CDR2: SGHNT and YENEEA. The CDR3 consists of 16 residues. Unmatched junction bases numbered 10, after V lost 5 bases and J lost 4 bases. Here the CDR3 reads CASSRGGGAAADTQYF. The CDR3, as DNA: TGTGCCAGCAGCCGGGGCGGGGGGGCCGCGGCAGATACGCAGTATTTT.

The genes are TRBV3-1 (or the pseudogene TRBV3-2) and TRBJ2-1; a weak D match, TRBD2 (6 bases). The CDR3 has 13 residues. The V gene's germline CDR1 is LGHDT and CDR2 YNNKEL (reference sequence). Trimming pared 2 bases from V and 7 bases from J, leaving 9 bases between. Here the CDR3 DNA reads TGTGCCAGCAGCCAAAATCTAGCGAATGAGCAGTTCTTC. The encoded protein is CASSQNLANEQFF.

V gene TRBV27 combines with J gene TRBJ1-1, with TRBD1 identical over 8 bases. CDR1 and CDR2 (germline): MNHEY, SMNVEV (reference sequence). This CDR3 is built from 14 residues. The V and J ends lost 2 bases and 3 bases, in that order; junction bases with no gene match: 2. The CDR3 here is CASSLNRGDTEAFF. DNA for the CDR3: TGTGCCAGCAGTTTAAACAGGGGGGACACTGAAGCTTTCTTT.

The chain couples TRBV9 to TRBJ2-3, with D unclear. Germline V gene sequence: CDR1 SGDLS, CDR2 YYNGEE. V was cut by 4 bases and J by 2 bases, with 17 bases left in between. CDR3 length: 16 amino acids. The CDR3 loop is CASSSYDLQLTDTQYF. CDR3 sequence (DNA): TGTGCCAGCAGCTCGTACGATCTCCAACTCACAGATACGCAGTATTTT.